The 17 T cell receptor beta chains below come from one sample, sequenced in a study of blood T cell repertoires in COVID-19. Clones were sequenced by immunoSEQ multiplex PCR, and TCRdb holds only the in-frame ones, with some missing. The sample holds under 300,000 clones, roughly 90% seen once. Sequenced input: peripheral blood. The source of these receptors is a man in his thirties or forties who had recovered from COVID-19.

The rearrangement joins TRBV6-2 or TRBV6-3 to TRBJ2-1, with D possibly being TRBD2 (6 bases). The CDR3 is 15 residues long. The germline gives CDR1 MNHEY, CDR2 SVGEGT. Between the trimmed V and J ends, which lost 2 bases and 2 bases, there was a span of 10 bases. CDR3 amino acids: CASSYAGPAYNEQFF. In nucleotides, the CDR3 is TGTGCCAGCAGTTACGCGGGACCCGCCTACAATGAGCAGTTCTTC.

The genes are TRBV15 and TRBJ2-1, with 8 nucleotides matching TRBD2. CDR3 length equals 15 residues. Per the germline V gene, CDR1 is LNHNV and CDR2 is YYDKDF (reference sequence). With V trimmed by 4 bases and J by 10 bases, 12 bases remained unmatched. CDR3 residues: CATSTGSGGPGEQFF. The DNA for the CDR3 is TGTGCCACCAGCACCGGTTCGGGGGGGCCGGGGGAGCAGTTCTTC. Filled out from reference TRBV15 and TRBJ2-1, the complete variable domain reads DAMVIQNPRYQVTQFGKPVTLSCSQTLNHNVMYWYQQKSSQAPKLLFHYYDKDFNNEADTPDNFQSRRPNTSFCFLDIRSPGLGDTAMYLCATSTGSGGPGEQFFGPGTRLTVL.

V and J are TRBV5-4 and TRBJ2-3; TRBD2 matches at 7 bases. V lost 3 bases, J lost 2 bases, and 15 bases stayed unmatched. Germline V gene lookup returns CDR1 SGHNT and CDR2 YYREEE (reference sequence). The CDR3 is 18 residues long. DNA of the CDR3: TGTGCCAGCAGCTCCGTTGGGGGGGGTACCTTATTCACAGATACGCAGTATTTT. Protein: CASSSVGGGTLFTDTQYF.

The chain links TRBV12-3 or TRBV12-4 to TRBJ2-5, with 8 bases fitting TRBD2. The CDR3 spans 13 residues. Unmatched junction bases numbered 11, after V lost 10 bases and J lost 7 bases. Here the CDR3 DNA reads TGTGCCACCTCCGCGGGACTAGAAGGGACCCAGTACTTC. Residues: CATSAGLEGTQYF.

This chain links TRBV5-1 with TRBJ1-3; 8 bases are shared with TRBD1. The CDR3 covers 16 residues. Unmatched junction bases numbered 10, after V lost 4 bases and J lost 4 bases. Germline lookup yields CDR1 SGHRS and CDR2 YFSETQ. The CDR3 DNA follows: TGCGCCAGCAGCGCTCTGGGACAGGTTTTAGGAAACACCATATATTTT. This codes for CASSALGQVLGNTIYF.

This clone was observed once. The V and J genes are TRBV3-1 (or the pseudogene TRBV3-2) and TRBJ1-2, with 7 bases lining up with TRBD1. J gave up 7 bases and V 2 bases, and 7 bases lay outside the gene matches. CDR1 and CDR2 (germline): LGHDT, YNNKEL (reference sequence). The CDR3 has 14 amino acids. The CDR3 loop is CASSQPDRVGGYTF. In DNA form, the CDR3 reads TGTGCCAGCAGCCAACCCGACAGGGTAGGTGGCTACACCTTC.

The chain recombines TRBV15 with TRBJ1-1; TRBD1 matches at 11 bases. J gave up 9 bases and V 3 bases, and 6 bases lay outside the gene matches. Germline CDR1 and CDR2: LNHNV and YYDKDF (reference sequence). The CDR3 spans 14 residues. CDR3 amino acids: CATSRTGTGGKAFF. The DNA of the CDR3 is TGTGCCACCAGCAGGACCGGGACAGGGGGGAAAGCTTTCTTT.

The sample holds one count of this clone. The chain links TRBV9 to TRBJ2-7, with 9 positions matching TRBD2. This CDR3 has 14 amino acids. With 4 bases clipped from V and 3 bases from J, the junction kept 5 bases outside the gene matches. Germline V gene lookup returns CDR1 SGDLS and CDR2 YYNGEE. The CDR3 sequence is CASSIAGEFYEQYF. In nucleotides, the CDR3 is TGTGCCAGCAGCATAGCGGGGGAGTTCTACGAGCAGTACTTC.

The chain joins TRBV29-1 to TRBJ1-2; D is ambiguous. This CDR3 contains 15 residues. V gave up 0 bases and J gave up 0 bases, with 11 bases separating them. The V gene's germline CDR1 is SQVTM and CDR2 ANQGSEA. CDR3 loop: CSVEDPRHSNYGYTF. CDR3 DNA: TGCAGCGTTGAAGATCCCAGACATTCTAACTATGGCTACACCTTC.

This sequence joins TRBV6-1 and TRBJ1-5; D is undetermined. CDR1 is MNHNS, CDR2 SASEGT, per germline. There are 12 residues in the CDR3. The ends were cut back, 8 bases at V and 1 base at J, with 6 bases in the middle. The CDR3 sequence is CASCGSNQPQHF. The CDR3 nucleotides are TGTGCCAGCTGCGGAAGCAATCAGCCCCAGCATTTT.

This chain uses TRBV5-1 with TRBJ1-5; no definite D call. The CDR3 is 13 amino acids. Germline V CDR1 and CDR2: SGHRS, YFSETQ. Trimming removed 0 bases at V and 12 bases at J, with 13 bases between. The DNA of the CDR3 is TGCGCCAGCAGCTTGGATCCCCTAGAGGTCCAGCATTTT. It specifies CASSLDPLEVQHF.

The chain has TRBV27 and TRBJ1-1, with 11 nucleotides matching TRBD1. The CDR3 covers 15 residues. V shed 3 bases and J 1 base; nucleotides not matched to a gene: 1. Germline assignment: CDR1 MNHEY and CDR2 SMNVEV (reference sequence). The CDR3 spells CASSFGTGGNTEAFF. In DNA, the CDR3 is TGTGCCAGCAGTTTTGGGACAGGGGGGAACACTGAAGCTTTCTTT.

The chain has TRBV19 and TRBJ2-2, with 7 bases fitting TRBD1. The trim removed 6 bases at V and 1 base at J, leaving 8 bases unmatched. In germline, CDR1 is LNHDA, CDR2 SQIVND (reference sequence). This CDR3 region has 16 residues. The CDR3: CASRPIGQENTGELFF. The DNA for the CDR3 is TGTGCCAGTAGACCTATAGGACAGGAGAACACCGGGGAGCTGTTTTTT.

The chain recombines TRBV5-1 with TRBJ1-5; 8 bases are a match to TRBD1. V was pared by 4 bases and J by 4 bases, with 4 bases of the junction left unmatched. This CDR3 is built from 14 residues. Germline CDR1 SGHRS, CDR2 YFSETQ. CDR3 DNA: TGCGCCAGCAGCATGACAGGGGTAAATCAGCCCCAGCATTTT. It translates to CASSMTGVNQPQHF.

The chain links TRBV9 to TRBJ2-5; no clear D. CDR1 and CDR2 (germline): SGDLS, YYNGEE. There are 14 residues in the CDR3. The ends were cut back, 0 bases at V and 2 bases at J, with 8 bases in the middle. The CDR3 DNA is TGTGCCAGCAGCGTAGGAAGCGTTCAAGAGACCCAGTACTTC. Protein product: CASSVGSVQETQYF.

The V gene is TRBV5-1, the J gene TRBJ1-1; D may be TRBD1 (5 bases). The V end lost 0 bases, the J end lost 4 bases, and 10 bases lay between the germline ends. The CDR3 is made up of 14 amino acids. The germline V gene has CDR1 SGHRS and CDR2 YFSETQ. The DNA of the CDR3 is TGCGCCAGCAGCTTGGGTCAGGGATTCACTGAAGCTTTCTTT. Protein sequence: CASSLGQGFTEAFF.

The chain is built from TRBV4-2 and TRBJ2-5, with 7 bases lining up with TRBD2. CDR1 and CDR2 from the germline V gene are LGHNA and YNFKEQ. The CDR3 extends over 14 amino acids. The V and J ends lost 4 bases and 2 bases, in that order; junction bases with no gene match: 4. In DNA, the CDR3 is TGTGCCAGCAGCCTGGGGGGGGGACAAGAGACCCAGTACTTC. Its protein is CASSLGGGQETQYF.